The entry that follows covers one T cell receptor beta chain sequence. The data belong to a study of blood T cell repertoires in COVID-19. Study at large: Specimens from acute and convalescent COVID-19 originated in the United States, Italy and Spain. PBMCs, B-cell-depleted T cells, or T cells were the source of the cDNA or gDNA that made up the material.

In the original analysis: Reference gene primer amplification yielded estimated nucleated cell counts. Only in-frame clones appear in the TCRdb table, and some are missing; sequencing was by immunoSEQ multiplex PCR. The DNA was the basis for D and trimming; V, J and clone size are from that table. Of approximately 190,000 clones listed, around four fifths were seen once; the top ten hold roughly an eighth. This sequence originates from a man aged 25 to 40 with active or convalescent COVID-19. Sequencing was carried out using peripheral blood.

The CDR3 DNA reads as TGTGCCAGTAGAATCACCAGCGTCGCTTACGAGCAGTACTTC. It specifies CASRITSVAYEQYF. The chain combines TRBV19 with TRBJ2-7; D call uncertain. The CDR3 sequence is 14 residues long. Germline values: CDR1 LNHDA, CDR2 SQIVND (reference sequence). V was pared by 6 bases and J by 4 bases, with 16 bases between.